In its sample, the clone carrying this T cell receptor (beta chain) was seen many times. Its specificity is unknown. This sample was taken from a study of OX40 agonist ivuxolimab in advanced cancers. Study-wide background: The dose of intravenous ivuxolimab that patients received every 2 weeks ranged from 0.01 to 10 mg/kg. Study-wide points: Circulating CD4+ and CD8+ T cells showed clonal expansion by week 6 at 0.1 to 3.0 mg/kg.

Autoimmune disease history or systemic immunosuppression barred patients. The investigators sampled blood at baseline, at cycle 4 day 1, and at cycle 7 day 1. TCRdb's copy holds only in-frame clones and misses some; the assay was immunoSEQ multiplex PCR. Among tens of thousands of clones, roughly 89% were seen once, and the ten largest hold 13% to 15%. This CDR3 is built from 15 residues. J was trimmed by 6 bases and V by 0 bases; bases with no gene match: 4. Germline values: CDR1 SGDLS, CDR2 YYNGEE. The clonotype comes from an adult with an advanced solid tumor such as melanoma, head and neck, liver or kidney cancer. Material: CD4+ or CD8+ T cells sorted from blood, obtained in a trial of the OX40 agonist ivuxolimab. The chain links TRBV9 to TRBJ2-2, with 8 bases that match TRBD2. CDR3 nucleotide sequence: TGTGCCAGCAGCGTAGCAGCGGGAGCCGCCGGGGAGCTGTTTTTT. This codes for CASSVAAGAAGELFF.